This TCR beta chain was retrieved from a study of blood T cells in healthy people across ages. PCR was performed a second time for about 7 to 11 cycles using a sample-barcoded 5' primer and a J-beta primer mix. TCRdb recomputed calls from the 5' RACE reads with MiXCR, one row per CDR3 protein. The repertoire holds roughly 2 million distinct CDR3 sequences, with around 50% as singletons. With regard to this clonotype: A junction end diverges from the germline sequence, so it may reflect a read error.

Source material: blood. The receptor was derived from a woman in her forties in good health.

The CDR3 sequence is CAGSHGTSGGAPETQYF. The CDR3 nucleotides read TGTGCCGGCAGCCACGGGACTAGCGGGGGGGCCCCGGAGACCCAGTACTTC. This chain links TRBV4-2 with TRBJ2-5; TRBD2 aligns across 16 bases. The CDR3 contains 17 residues. Germline values: CDR1 LGHNA, CDR2 YNFKEQ.